Detailed here is one T cell receptor beta chain. This clone has a single count. The antigen this receptor binds is unknown. Per-base qualities were not stored, and no clone one base away is much larger. The data belong to a study of OX40 agonist ivuxolimab in advanced cancers. General notes on the study: Ivuxolimab, which targeted the costimulatory receptor OX40 (CD134), was an agonistic, fully human IgG2 monoclonal antibody. Of the roughly 54 dose-escalation patients, hepatocellular carcinoma was present in around 19, melanoma in around 15, renal cell carcinoma in 9 and head and neck cancer in 9. Intravenous ivuxolimab was administered to patients every 2 weeks at six dose levels: 0.01, 0.1, 0.3, 1.5, 3 and 10 mg/kg. The dose-escalation cohort was about 87% male with a mean age of roughly 60 years, ranging from roughly 20 to 80. Patients were allowed to have had prior anti-PD-1, anti-PD-L1 or anti-CTLA-4 therapy, and around 40% of the dose-escalation patients had previously received checkpoint inhibitors. The purpose of peripheral TCRbeta sequencing was to test whether ivuxolimab changed TCR sequence diversity and led to clonal T-cell expansion. The paper covers the monotherapy dose-escalation part of the phase I ivuxolimab trial, which included N ≈ 52 patients. Three dose-escalation patients achieved partial responses, one with hepatocellular carcinoma and two with cutaneous melanoma.

Taken from cysteine to phenylalanine, the CDR3 has 15 residues. The CDR3 DNA has 45 bases and is translated from base 1. V is reduced by 1 base and J by 0 bases, leaving a spacing of 7 bases between them. CDR1 is given as SGHTA and CDR2 as FQGTGA, both from the germline V gene. For sequencing of the TCRbeta CDR3 region, genomic DNA was extracted from the sorted cells. The immunoSEQ Assay was used for sequencing of TCRbeta CDR3 regions. As stored in TCRdb, this immuneACCESS dataset retains in-frame rearrangements with V and J assigned. A fraction of the clones does not appear; measured against another copy, unresolved V genes explain less than half of the discrepancy, and the remainder lacks a known reason. In this sample the table shows over 80,000 clones, roughly four fifths of which occur a single time. The leading ten clones occupy roughly 5% of the sample. The full study reports these points: Clonal expansion of both CD4+ and CD8+ blood T cells was observed from baseline to week 6 at doses 0.1 to 3.0 mg/kg. The antigen specificity of the clonally expanded peripheral T cells was not determined. In the 0.1-3.0 mg/kg groups, partial responders had among the lowest normalized peripheral clonal expansion, particularly in CD8+ T cells. Low levels of normalized T-cell clonal expansion were also seen in some patients who did not respond. On average, CD8+ T cells showed more expanded clones than CD4+ T cells after ivuxolimab.

The trial excluded patients who had a history of autoimmune disease or were on systemic immunosuppression. Peripheral blood for TCR sequencing was collected from all dose cohorts at baseline, on cycle 4 day 1, and on cycle 7 day 1. The samples were taken from a phase I, first-in-human, multicenter, open-label dose-escalation trial of ivuxolimab. Adults with locally advanced or metastatic head and neck squamous cell, hepatocellular, melanoma or renal cell carcinoma were enrolled in the trial. CD4+ and CD8+ T cells were sorted separately from peripheral blood before TCR sequencing. This receptor chain uses TRBV7-3 and TRBJ1-3; the D gene identity is not certain. Sequenced material: CD4+ or CD8+ T cells sorted from blood, taken in a trial of the OX40 agonist ivuxolimab. The TCR sequence derives from an adult with an advanced solid tumor such as melanoma, head and neck, liver or kidney cancer. The DNA sequence reads TGTGCCAGCAGCTTAAGTCCCGACTCTGGAAACACCATATATTTT. It codes for CASSLSPDSGNTIYF.